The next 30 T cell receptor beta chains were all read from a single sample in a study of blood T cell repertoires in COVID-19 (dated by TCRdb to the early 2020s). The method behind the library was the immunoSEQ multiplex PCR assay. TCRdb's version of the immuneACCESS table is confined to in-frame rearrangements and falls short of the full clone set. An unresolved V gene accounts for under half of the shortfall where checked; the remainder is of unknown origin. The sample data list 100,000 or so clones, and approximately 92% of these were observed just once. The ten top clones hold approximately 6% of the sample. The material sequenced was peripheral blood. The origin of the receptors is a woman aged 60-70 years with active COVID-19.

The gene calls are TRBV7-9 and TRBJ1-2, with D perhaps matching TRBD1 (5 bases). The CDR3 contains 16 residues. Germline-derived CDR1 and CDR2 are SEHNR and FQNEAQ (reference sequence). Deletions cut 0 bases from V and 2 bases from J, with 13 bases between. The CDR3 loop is CASSLALGEANYGYTF. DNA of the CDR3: TGTGCCAGCAGCTTAGCGCTAGGGGAGGCAAACTATGGCTACACCTTC.

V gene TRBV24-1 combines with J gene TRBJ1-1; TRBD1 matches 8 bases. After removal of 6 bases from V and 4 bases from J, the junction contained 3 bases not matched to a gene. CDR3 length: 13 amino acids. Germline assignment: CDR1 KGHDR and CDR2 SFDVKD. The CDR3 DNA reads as TGTGCCACCAGTACAGGGGGAAGCACTGAAGCTTTCTTT. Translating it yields CATSTGGSTEAFF.

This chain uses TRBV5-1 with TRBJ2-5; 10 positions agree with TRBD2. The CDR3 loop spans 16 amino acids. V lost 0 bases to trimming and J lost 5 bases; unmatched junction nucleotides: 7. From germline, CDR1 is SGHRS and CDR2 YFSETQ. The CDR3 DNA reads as TGCGCCAGCAGCTTGGCCCTAGCGGGAGCCTTGGAGACCCAGTACTTC. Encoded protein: CASSLALAGALETQYF.

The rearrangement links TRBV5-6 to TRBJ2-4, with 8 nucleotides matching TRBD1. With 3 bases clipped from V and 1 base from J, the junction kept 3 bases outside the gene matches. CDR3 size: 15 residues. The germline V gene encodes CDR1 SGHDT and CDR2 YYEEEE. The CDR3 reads CASSSGGWAKNIQYF. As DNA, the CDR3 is TGTGCCAGCAGCTCAGGGGGCTGGGCCAAAAACATTCAGTACTTC.

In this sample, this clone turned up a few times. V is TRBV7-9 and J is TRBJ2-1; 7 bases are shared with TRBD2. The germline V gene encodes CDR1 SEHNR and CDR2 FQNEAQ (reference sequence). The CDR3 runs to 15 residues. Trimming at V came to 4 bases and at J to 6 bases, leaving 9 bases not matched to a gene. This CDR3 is CASSYLAEGVNEQFF. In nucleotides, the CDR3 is TGTGCCAGCAGCTACCTAGCGGAAGGGGTCAATGAGCAGTTCTTC. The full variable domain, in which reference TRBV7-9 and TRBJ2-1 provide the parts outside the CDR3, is DTGVSQNPRHKITKRGQNVTFRCDPISEHNRLYWYRQTLGQGPEFLTYFQNEAQLEKSRLLSDRFSAERPKGSFSTLEIQRTEQGDSAMYLCASSYLAEGVNEQFFGPGTRLTVL.

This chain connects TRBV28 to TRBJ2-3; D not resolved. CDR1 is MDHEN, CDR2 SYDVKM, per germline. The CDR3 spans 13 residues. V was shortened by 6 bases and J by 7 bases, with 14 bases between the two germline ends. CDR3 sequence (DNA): TGTGCCAGCAGCTATTCGCGCACCCATACGCAGTATTTT. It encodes CASSYSRTHTQYF.

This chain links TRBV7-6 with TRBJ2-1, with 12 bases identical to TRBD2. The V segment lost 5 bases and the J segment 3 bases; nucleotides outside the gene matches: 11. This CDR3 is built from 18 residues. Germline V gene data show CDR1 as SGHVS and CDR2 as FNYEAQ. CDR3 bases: TGTGCCAGCAGCCCTCCAACCCGACTAGCGGGAGACTACAATGAGCAGTTCTTC. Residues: CASSPPTRLAGDYNEQFF.

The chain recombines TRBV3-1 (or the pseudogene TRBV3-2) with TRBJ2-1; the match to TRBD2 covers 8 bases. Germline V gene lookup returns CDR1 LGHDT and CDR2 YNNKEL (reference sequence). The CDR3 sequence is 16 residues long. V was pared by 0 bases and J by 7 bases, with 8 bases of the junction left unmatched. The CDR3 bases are TGTGCCAGCAGCCAAGATCGCCTAGCGGGTTCAAATGAGCAGTTCTTC. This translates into CASSQDRLAGSNEQFF.

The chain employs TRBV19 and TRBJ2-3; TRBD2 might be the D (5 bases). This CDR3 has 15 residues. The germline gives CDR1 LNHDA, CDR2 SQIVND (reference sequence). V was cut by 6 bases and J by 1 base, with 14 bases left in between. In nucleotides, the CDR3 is TGTGCCAGTAGCCACCCCCCAGCGGGCACAGATACGCAGTATTTT. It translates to CASSHPPAGTDTQYF.

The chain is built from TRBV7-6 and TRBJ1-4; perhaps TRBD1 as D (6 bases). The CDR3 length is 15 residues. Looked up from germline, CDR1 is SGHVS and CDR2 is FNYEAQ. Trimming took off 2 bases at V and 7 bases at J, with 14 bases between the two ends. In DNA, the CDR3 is TGTGCCAGCAGCTTATTGGGGGCAGGGGCTGAAAAACTGTTTTTT. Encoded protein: CASSLLGAGAEKLFF.

CDR3 region: CASSLSGTSEQFF. The CDR3 DNA reads TGTGCCAGCAGCCTCTCCGGGACTTCTGAGCAGTTCTTC. J is TRBJ2-1 and V is TRBV11-3, with a possible D match to TRBD2 (6 bases). The germline V gene has CDR1 SGHNT and CDR2 YENEEA. V was shortened by 5 bases and J by 9 bases, with 14 bases between the two germline ends. This CDR3 has 13 residues.

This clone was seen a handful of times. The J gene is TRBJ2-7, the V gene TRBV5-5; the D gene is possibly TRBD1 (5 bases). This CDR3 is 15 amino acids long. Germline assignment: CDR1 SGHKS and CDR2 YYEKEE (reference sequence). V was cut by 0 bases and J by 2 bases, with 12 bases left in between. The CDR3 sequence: CASSLGQGKAYEQYF. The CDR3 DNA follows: TGTGCCAGCAGCTTGGGGCAGGGCAAGGCCTACGAGCAGTACTTC.

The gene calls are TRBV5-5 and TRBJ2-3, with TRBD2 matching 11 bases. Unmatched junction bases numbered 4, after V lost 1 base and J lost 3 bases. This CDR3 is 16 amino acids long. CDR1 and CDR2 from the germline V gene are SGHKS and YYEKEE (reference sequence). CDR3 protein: CASSLLASGGTDTQYF. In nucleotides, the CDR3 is TGTGCCAGCAGCTTGTTGGCTAGCGGGGGGACAGATACGCAGTATTTT.

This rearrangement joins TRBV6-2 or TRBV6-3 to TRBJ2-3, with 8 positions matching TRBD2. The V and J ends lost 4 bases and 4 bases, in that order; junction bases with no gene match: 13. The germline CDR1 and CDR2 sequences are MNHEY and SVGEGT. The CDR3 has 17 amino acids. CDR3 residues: CASSSRRLARSPDTQYF. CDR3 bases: TGTGCCAGCAGTTCCCGTCGACTAGCGAGGTCTCCAGATACGCAGTATTTT.

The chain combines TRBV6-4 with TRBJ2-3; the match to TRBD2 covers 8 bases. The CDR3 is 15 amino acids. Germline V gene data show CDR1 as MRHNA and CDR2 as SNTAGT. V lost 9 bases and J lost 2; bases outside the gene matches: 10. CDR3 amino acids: CARLKAGVPTDTQYF. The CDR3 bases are TGTGCCAGGCTTAAAGCGGGGGTTCCCACAGATACGCAGTATTTT.

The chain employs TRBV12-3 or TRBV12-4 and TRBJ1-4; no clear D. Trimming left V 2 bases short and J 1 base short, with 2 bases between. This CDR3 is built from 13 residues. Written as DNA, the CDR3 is TGTGCCAGCAGTTTACAAACTAATGAAAAACTGTTTTTT. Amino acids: CASSLQTNEKLFF.

CDR3 region: CASSQDRTGAYEQYF. The CDR3 coding sequence is TGCGCCAGCAGCCAAGATAGGACAGGGGCCTACGAGCAGTACTTC. The rearrangement links TRBV4-3 to TRBJ2-7; 9 bases line up with TRBD1. With 0 bases clipped from V and 2 bases from J, the junction kept 2 bases outside the gene matches. Germline V CDR1 and CDR2: LGHNA, YSLEER. The CDR3 sequence is 15 residues long.

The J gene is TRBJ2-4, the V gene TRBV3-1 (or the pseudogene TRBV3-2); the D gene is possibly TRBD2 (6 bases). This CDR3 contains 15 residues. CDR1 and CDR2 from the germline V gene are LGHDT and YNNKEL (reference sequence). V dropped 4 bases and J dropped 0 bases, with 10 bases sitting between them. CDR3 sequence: CASSPGLLAKNIQYF. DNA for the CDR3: TGTGCCAGCAGCCCGGGACTTCTAGCCAAAAACATTCAGTACTTC.

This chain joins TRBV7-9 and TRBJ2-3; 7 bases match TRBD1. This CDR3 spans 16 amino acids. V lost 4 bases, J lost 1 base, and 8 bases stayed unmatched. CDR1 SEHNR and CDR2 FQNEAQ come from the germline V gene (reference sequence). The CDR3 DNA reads TGTGCCAGCAGCTCCCGACAGGGAACTGGCACAGATACGCAGTATTTT. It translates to CASSSRQGTGTDTQYF.

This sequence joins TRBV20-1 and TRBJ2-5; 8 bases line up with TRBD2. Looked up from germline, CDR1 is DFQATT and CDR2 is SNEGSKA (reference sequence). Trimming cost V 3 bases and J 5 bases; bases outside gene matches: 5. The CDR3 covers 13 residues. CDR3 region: CSASGSGVETQYF. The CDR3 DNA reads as TGCAGTGCTAGTGGTAGCGGGGTTGAGACCCAGTACTTC.

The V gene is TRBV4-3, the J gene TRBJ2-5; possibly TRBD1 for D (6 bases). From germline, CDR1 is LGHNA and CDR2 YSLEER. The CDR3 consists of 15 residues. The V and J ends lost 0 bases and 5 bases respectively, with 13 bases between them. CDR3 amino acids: CASSQDLADRETQYF. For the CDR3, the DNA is TGCGCCAGCAGCCAAGATCTAGCAGACAGGGAGACCCAGTACTTC.

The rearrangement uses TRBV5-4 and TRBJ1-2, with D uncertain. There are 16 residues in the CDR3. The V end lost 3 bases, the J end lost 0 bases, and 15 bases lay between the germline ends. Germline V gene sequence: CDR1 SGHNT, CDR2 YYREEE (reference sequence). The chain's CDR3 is CASSSSPGITNYGYTF. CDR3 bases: TGTGCCAGCAGCTCCTCCCCGGGAATTACTAACTATGGCTACACCTTC.

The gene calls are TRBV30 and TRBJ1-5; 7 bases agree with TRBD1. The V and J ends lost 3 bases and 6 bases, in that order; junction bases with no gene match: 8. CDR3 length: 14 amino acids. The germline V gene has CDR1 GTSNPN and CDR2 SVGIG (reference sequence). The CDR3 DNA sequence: TGTGCCTGGAGCACACGGACAGGTGGTCAGCCCCAGCATTTT. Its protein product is CAWSTRTGGQPQHF. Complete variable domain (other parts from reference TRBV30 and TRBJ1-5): SQTIHQWPATLVQPVGSPLSLECTVEGTSNPNLYWYRQAAGRGLQLLFYSVGIGQISSEVPQNLSASRPQDRQFILSSKKLLLSDSGFYLCAWSTRTGGQPQHFGDGTRLSIL.

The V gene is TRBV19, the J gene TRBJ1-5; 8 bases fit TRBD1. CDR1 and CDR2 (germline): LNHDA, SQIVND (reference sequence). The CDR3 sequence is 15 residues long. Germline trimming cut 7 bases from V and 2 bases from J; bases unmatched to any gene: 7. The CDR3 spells CASTLDRGRNQPQHF. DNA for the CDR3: TGTGCCAGTACTCTCGACAGGGGACGCAATCAGCCCCAGCATTTT.

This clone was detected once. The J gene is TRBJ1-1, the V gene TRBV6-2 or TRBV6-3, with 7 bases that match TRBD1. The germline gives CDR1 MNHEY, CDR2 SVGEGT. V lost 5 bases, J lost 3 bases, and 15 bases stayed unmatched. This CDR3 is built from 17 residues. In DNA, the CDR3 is TGTGCCAGCAGTACAGACAGGGTACGGTTTTTGGACACTGAAGCTTTCTTT. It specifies CASSTDRVRFLDTEAFF.

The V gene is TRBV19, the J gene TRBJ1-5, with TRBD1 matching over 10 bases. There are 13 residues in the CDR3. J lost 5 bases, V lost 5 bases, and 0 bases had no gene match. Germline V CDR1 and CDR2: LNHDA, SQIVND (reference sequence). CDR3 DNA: TGTGCCAGTAGTGGGACAGGGGATCAGCCCCAGCATTTT. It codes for CASSGTGDQPQHF.

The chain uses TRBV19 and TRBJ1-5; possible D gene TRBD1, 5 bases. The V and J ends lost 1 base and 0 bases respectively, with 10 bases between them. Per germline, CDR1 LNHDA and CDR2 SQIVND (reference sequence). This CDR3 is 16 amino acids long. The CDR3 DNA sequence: TGTGCCAGTAGTATAGGAGCGGGGCGTAGCAATCAGCCCCAGCATTTT. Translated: CASSIGAGRSNQPQHF.

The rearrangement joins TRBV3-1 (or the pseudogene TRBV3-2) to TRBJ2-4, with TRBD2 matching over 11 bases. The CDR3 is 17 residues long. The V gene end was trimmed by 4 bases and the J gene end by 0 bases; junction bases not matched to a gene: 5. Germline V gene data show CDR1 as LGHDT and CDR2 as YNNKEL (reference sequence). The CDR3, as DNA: TGTGCCAGCAGCCCAGGGACTAGCGGTTTAGCCAAAAACATTCAGTACTTC. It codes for CASSPGTSGLAKNIQYF.

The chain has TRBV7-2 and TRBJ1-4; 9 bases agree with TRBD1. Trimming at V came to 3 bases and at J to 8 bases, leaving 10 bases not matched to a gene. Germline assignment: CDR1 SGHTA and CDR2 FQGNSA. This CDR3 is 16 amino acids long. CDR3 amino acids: CASSLMFGTGNEKLFF. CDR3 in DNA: TGTGCCAGCAGCTTGATGTTCGGGACAGGGAACGAAAAACTGTTTTTT.

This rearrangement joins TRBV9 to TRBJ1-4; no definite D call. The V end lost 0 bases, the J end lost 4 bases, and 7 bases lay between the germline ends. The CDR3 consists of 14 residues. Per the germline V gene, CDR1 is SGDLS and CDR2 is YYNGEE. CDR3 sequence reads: CASSVERYNEKLFF. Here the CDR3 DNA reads TGTGCCAGCAGCGTAGAACGGTATAATGAAAAACTGTTTTTT.